This TCR beta chain came from a study of PD-1 blockade in classical Hodgkin lymphoma. Study-wide results and caveats: Some patients started nivolumab under 1 year after ASCT, and they were excluded.

Noted time point: cycle 4 day 1 (C4D1), after less than seven weeks of nivolumab. All patients relapsed after autologous stem cell transplantation, and brentuximab vedotin exposure varied. Responses achieved at best were complete response, partial response or progressive disease. This CDR3 contains 14 residues. Germline values: CDR1 MDHEN, CDR2 SYDVKM. The V segment lost 6 bases and the J segment 4 bases; nucleotides outside the gene matches: 8. Produced via immunoSEQ multiplex PCR; TCRdb's table is partial and in-frame only. Seen here are 35,000 to 50,000 clones, around three fifths observed once, and the top ten hold 3% to 3.5%. Comments on this clone: The antigen is not known.

This sequence joins TRBV28 and TRBJ1-1; 7 bases map to TRBD1. This specimen was peripheral blood mononuclear cells (PBMCs), taken before the fourth cycle of nivolumab. The sequence came from a human donor with classical Hodgkin lymphoma. The DNA for the CDR3 is TGTGCCAGCAGCACACAGGGGATAACCACTGAAGCTTTCTTT. This encodes CASSTQGITTEAFF.